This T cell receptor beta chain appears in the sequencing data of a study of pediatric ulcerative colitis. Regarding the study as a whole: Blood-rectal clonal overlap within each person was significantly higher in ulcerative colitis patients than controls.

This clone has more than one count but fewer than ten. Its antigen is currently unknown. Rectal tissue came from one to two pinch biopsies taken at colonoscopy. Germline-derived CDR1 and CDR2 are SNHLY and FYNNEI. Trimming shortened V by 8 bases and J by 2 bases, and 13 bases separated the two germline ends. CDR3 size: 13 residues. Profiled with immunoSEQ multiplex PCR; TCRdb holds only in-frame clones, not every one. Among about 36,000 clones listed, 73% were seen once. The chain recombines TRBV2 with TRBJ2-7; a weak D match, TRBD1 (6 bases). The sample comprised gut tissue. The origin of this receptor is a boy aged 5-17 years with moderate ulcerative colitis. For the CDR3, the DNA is TGTGCCAGCCAACAGGGTGATGCCTACGAGCAGTACTTC. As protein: CASQQGDAYEQYF. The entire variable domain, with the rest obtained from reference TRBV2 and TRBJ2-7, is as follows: EPEVTQTPSHQVTQMGQEVILRCVPISNHLYFYWYRQILGQKVEFLVSFYNNEISEKSEIFDDQFSVERPDGSNFTLKIRSTKLEDSAMYFCASQQGDAYEQYFGPGTRLTVT.